The TCR beta chain under discussion was sequenced for a study of blood T cell repertoires in COVID-19. Study background: Acute-phase and convalescent COVID-19 samples originated in the United States, Italy and Spain. The analysed material was cDNA or gDNA that came from T cells, B-cell-depleted T cells, or PBMCs.

Trimming took 7 bases from V and 4 from J, leaving 13 bases between them. Germline CDR1 is LNHDA and CDR2 is SQIVND (reference sequence). This CDR3 is 14 amino acids long. In the authors' workflow: Nucleated cell number was recorded as an estimate derived from reference gene primer amplification. Clones were read by immunoSEQ multiplex PCR, and TCRdb kept only the in-frame ones, dropping some. V and J calls and clone size are those listed in that table; D and trimming were worked out from the DNA. The sample has roughly 47,000 clones, roughly 85% seen once. The chain has TRBV19 and TRBJ1-4; D is uncertain. Sequencing was done on a sample of peripheral blood. The clonotype was recovered from a woman in her 70s with acute or convalescent COVID-19. Here the CDR3 DNA reads TGTGCCAGTAACTCGCTTACCTTTAATGAAAAACTGTTTTTT. This gives the protein CASNSLTFNEKLFF.